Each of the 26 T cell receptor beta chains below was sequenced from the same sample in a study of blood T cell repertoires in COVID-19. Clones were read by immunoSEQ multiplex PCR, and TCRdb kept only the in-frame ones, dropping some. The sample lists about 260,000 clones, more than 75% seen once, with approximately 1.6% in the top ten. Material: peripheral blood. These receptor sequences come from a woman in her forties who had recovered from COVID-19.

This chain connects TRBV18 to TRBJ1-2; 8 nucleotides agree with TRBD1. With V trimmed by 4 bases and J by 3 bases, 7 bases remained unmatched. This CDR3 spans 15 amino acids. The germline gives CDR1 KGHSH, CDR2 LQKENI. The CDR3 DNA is TGTGCCAGCTCACAAGCGACAGGGGCCTACTATGGCTACACCTTC. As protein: CASSQATGAYYGYTF. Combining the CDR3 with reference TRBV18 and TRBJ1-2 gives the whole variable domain NAGVMQNPRHLVRRRGQEARLRCSPMKGHSHVYWYRQLPEEGLKFMVYLQKENIIDESGMPKERFSAEFPKEGPSILRIQQVVRGDSAAYFCASSQATGAYYGYTFGSGTRLTVV.

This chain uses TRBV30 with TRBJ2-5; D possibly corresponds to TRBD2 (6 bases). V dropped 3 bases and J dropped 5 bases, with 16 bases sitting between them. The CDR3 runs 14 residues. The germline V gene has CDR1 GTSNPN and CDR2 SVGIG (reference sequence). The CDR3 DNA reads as TGTGCCTGGAGGGGGCAGGGAGGTAGGGAGACCCAGTACTTC. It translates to CAWRGQGGRETQYF. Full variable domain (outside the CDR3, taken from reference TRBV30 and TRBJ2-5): SQTIHQWPATLVQPVGSPLSLECTVEGTSNPNLYWYRQAAGRGLQLLFYSVGIGQISSEVPQNLSASRPQDRQFILSSKKLLLSDSGFYLCAWRGQGGRETQYFGPGTRLLVL.

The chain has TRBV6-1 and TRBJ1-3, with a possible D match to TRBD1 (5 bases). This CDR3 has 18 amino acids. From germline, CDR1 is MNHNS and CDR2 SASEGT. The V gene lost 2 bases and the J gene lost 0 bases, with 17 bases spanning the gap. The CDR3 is CASSETSTGLSSGNTIYF. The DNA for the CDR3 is TGTGCCAGCAGTGAAACCTCCACGGGACTGAGCTCTGGAAACACCATATATTTT.

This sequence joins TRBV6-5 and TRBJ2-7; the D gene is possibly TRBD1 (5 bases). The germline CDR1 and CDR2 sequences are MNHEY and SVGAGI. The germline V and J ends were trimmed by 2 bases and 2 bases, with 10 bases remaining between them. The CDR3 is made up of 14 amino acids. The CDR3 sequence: CASSYLDNTYEQYF. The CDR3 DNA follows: TGTGCCAGCAGTTACCTGGACAATACCTACGAGCAGTACTTC.

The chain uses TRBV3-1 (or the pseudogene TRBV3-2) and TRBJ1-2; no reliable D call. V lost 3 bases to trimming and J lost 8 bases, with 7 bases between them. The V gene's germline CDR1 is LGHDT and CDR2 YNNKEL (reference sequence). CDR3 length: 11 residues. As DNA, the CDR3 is TGTGCCAGCAGCCACCGGAGCGGCTACACCTTC. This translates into CASSHRSGYTF.

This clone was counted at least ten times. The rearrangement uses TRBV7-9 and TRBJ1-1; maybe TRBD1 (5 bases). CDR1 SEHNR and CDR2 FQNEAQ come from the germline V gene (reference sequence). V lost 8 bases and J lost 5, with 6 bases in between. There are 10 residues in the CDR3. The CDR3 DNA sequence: TGTGCCAGCGGACATACTGAAGCTTTCTTT. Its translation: CASGHTEAFF.

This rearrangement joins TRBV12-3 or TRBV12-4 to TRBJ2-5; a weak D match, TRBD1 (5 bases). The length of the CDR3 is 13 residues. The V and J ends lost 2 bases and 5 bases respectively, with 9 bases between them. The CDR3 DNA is TGTGCCAGCAGTTTACGTGGGGCGGAGACCCAGTACTTC. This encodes CASSLRGAETQYF.

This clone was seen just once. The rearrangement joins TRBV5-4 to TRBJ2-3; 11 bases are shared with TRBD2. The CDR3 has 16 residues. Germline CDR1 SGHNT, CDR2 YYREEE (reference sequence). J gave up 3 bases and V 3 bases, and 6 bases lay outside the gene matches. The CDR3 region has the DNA TGTGCCAGCAGCTCACCAACTAGCGGGGGTACAGATACGCAGTATTTT. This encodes CASSSPTSGGTDTQYF.

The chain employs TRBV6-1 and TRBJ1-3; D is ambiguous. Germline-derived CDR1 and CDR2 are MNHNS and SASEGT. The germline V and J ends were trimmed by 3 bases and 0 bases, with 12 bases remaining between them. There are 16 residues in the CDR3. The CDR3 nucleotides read TGTGCCAGCAGTGAGCTCTCTCCGAGCTCTGGAAACACCATATATTTT. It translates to CASSELSPSSGNTIYF.

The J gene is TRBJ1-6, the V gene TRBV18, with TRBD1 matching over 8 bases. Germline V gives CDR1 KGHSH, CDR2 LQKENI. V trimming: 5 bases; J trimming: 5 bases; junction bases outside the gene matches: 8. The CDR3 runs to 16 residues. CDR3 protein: CASSLLPGQDNSPLHF. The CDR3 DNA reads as TGTGCCAGCTCATTGCTCCCGGGACAGGATAATTCACCCCTCCACTTT.

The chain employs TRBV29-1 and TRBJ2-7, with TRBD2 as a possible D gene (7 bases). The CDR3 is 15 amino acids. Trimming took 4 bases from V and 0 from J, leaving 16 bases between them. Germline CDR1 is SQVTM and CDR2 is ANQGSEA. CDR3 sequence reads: CSVAGGSRSSYEQYF. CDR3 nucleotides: TGCAGCGTTGCGGGGGGCAGTAGGAGCTCCTACGAGCAGTACTTC.

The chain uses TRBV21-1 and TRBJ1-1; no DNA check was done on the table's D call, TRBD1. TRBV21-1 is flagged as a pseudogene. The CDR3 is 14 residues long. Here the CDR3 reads CASSKKGENTEAFF. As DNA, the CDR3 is TGTGCCAGCAGCAAAAAGGGGGAGAACACTGAAGCTTTCTTT.

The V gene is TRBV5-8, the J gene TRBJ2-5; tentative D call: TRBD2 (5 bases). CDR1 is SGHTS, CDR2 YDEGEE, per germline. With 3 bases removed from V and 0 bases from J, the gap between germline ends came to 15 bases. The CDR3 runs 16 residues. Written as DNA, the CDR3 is TGTGCCAGCAGCTCGAAAGAGGACTGGGACCAAGAGACCCAGTACTTC. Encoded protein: CASSSKEDWDQETQYF. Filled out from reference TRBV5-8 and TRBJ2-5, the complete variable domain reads EAGVTQSPTHLIKTRGQQATLRCSPISGHTSVYWYQQALGLGLQFLLWYDEGEERNRGNFPPRFSGRQFPNYSSELNVNALELEDSALYLCASSSKEDWDQETQYFGPGTRLLVL.

The DNA of the CDR3 is TGTGCCAGCAGCCCCGCTAGCGGGGCGGGAGACACTGAAGCTTTCTTT. Its translation is CASSPASGAGDTEAFF. V and J are TRBV7-6 and TRBJ1-1; D perhaps matches TRBD1 (5 bases). Germline loops: CDR1 SGHVS, CDR2 FNYEAQ. V was clipped by 5 bases and J by 3 bases, with 19 bases between them. The CDR3 spans 16 residues.

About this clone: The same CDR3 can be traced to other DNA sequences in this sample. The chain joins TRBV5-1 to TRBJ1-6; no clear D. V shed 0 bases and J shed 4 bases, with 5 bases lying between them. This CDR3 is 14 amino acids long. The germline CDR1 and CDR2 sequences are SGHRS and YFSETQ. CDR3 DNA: TGCGCCAGCAGCTTGGCGGGGTATAATTCACCCCTCCACTTT. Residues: CASSLAGYNSPLHF.

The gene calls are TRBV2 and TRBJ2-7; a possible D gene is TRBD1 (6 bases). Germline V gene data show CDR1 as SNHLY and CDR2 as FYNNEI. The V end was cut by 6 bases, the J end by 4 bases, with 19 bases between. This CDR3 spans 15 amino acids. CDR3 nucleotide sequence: TGTGCCAGCAGCCCCGAGGGGGTAGGTGCATACGAGCAGTACTTC. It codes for CASSPEGVGAYEQYF.

CDR3 bases: TGCGCCAGCAGCATGGACAGGGCTTCTAACTATGGCTACACCTTC. Protein sequence: CASSMDRASNYGYTF. The chain links TRBV5-1 to TRBJ1-2; 8 bases line up with TRBD1. J gave up 0 bases and V 4 bases, and 5 bases lay outside the gene matches. CDR1 is SGHRS, CDR2 YFSETQ, per germline. This CDR3 spans 15 amino acids.

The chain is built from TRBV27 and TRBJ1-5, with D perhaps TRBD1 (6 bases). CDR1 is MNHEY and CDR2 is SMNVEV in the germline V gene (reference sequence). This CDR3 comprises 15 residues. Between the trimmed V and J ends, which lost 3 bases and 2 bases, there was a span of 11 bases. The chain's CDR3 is CASSLVPGGNQPQHF. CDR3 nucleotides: TGTGCCAGCAGTTTGGTGCCAGGGGGCAATCAGCCCCAGCATTTT.

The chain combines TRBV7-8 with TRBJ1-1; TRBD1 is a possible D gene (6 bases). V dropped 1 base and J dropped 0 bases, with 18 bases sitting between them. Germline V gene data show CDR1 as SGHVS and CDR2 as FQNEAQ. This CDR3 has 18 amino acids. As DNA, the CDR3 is TGTGCCAGCAGCTTAGTAGGCAGGGGCCCTTACATGAACACTGAAGCTTTCTTT. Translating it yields CASSLVGRGPYMNTEAFF.

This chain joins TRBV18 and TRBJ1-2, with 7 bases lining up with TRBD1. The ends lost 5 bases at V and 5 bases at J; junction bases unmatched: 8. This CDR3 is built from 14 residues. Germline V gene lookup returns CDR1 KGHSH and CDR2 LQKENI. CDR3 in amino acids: CASSEKDRLYGYTF. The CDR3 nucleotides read TGTGCCAGCTCAGAAAAGGACAGGTTGTATGGCTACACCTTC.

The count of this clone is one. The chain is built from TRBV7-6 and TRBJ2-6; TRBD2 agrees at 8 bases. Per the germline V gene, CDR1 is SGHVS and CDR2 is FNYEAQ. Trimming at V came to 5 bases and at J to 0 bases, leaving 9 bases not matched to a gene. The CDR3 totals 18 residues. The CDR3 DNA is TGTGCCAGCAGCCCCTGGGCGGGGGGTATCTCTGGGGCCAACGTCCTGACTTTC. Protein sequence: CASSPWAGGISGANVLTF.

CDR3 protein: CASSPTRGEQFF. CDR3 DNA sequence: TGTGCCAGCTCACCAACCAGAGGTGAGCAGTTCTTC. This chain links TRBV18 with TRBJ2-1, with D uncertain. The V gene's germline CDR1 is KGHSH and CDR2 LQKENI. The CDR3 covers 12 residues. Between the trimmed V and J ends, which lost 2 bases and 9 bases, there was a span of 8 bases.

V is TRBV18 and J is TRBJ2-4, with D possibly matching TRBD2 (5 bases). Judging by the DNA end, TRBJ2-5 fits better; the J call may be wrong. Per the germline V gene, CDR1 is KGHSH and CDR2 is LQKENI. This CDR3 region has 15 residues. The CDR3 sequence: CASSPSWRSGGTQYF. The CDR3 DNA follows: TGTGCCAGCTCACCCTCCTGGAGGTCGGGCGGGACCCAGTACTTC.

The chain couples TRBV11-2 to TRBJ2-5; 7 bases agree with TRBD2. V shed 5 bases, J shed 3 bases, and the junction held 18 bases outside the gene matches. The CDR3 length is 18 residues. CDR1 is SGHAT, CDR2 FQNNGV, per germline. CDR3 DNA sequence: TGTGCCAGCAGCCGCCTCCGGGAACAAGGGAGGGAAAAAGAGACCCAGTACTTC. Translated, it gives CASSRLREQGREKETQYF.

The CDR3 spells CASSEARWSGGRETQYF. The DNA for the CDR3 is TGTGCCAGCAGTGAAGCGCGGTGGAGCGGGGGGAGGGAGACCCAGTACTTC. J is TRBJ2-5 and V is TRBV6-1, with 9 bases that match TRBD2. CDR1 and CDR2 from the germline V gene are MNHNS and SASEGT. CDR3 length: 17 residues. Trimming cost V 0 bases and J 5 bases; bases outside gene matches: 10.

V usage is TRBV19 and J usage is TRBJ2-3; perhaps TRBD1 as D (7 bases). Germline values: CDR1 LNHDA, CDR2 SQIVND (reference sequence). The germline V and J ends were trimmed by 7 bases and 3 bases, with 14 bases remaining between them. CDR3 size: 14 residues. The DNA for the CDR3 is TGTGCCAGTAATCCCGCAGGGGGGACAGATACGCAGTATTTT. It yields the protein CASNPAGGTDTQYF. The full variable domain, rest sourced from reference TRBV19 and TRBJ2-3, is DGGITQSPKYLFRKEGQNVTLSCEQNLNHDAMYWYRQDPGQGLRLIYYSQIVNDFQKGDIAEGYSVSREKKESFPLTVTSAQKNPTAFYLCASNPAGGTDTQYFGPGTRLTVL.